The T cell receptor (beta chain) described here comes from a study of blood T cells in healthy people across ages. Study-wide results and caveats: Among long-lived donors, naive CD4+ cells were more numerous and diversity higher than in aged donors. Considered underestimates were the diversity estimates obtained from one million T cells.

This CDR3 is built from 14 residues. Germline V gives CDR1 GTSNPN, CDR2 SVGIG (reference sequence). V lost 3 bases, J lost 7 bases, and 10 bases stayed unmatched. About this clonotype itself: Its matching antigen is unknown.

Through a sample-barcoded 5' primer and a J-beta primer mix, a second PCR was run for roughly 6 to 11 cycles. Via MiXCR, TCRdb re-called the 5' RACE reads, giving one row per CDR3 protein. Of fewer than 600,000 distinct CDR3 sequences listed, about 26% are singletons. Staff drew around 10 milliliters of peripheral blood from each donor. These same data were also listed under a study on T cells of mothers and their children.

Sequencing used blood. The V gene is TRBV30, the J gene TRBJ1-2; TRBD1 agrees at 8 bases. This clonotype was sampled from a boy aged 2 to 10 in good health. This CDR3 is CAWSPGGIAPGYTF. The CDR3 nucleotides are TGTGCCTGGAGCCCAGGGGGCATAGCCCCTGGCTACACCTTC. Complete variable domain (other parts from reference TRBV30 and TRBJ1-2): SQTIHQWPATLVQPVGSPLSLECTVEGTSNPNLYWYRQAAGRGLQLLFYSVGIGQISSEVPQNLSASRPQDRQFILSSKKLLLSDSGFYLCAWSPGGIAPGYTFGSGTRLTVV.